These 32 T cell receptor beta chains share one sample of origin, sequenced in a study of T cell responses to AZD1222 COVID-19 vaccine. The protocol was immunoSEQ multiplex PCR, while the TCRdb copy is restricted to in-frame clones and leaves out a portion. The sample consists of 120,000 to 150,000 clones, roughly 90% of them appearing once. This material consisted of peripheral blood, taken 28 days after the second dose of the MenACWY control vaccine. These receptors were collected from an adult who received the MenACWY meningococcal vaccine as a control.

This chain connects TRBV5-5 to TRBJ2-1; D gene unclear. Per the germline V gene, CDR1 is SGHKS and CDR2 is YYEKEE (reference sequence). Trimming pared 0 bases from V and 5 bases from J, leaving 6 bases between. The CDR3 length is 13 residues. CDR3 sequence (DNA): TGTGCCAGCAGCTTGGAACCTCACAATGAGCAGTTCTTC. Residues: CASSLEPHNEQFF.

V and J are TRBV29-1 and TRBJ2-1; D unclear. The germline CDR1 and CDR2 sequences are SQVTM and ANQGSEA. The CDR3 is made up of 12 amino acids. Trimming took 3 bases from V and 5 from J, leaving 8 bases between them. The DNA of the CDR3 is TGCAGCGTTGACTCCCGAGACAATGAGCAGTTCTTC. It translates to CSVDSRDNEQFF.

The rearrangement links TRBV21-1 to TRBJ1-5. TRBV21-1 represents a pseudogene. There are 14 residues in the CDR3. CDR3 sequence (DNA): TGTGCCAGCAGCAATCGTGCGGGGCAGGGAGCCCAGCATTTT. Its translation: CASSNRAGQGAQHF.

The rearrangement joins TRBV3-1 (or the pseudogene TRBV3-2) to TRBJ2-3; D is uncertain. CDR3 length: 13 amino acids. Germline CDR1 and CDR2: LGHDT and YNNKEL (reference sequence). V was clipped by 6 bases and J by 2 bases, with 9 bases between them. The CDR3 sequence: CASSPGYTDTQYF. CDR3 in DNA: TGTGCCAGCAGTCCAGGTTACACAGATACGCAGTATTTT.

This clone appeared a single time. The chain joins TRBV24-1 to TRBJ1-2, with 9 bases aligning to TRBD1. The CDR3 contains 16 residues. V shed 3 bases and J 1 base; nucleotides not matched to a gene: 5. Germline-derived CDR1 and CDR2 are KGHDR and SFDVKD. CDR3 bases: TGTGCCACCAGTGATGTGGGACAGGGATATAACTATGGCTACACCTTC. Its translation is CATSDVGQGYNYGYTF.

The chain links TRBV7-9 to TRBJ2-1; D remains ambiguous. Germline CDR1 and CDR2: SEHNR and FQNEAQ (reference sequence). The CDR3 extends over 13 amino acids. V lost 3 bases and J lost 7, with 10 bases in between. The CDR3 sequence: CASSLSAVNEQFF. The DNA of the CDR3 is TGTGCCAGCAGCTTGTCGGCCGTTAATGAGCAGTTCTTC.

The chain combines TRBV3-1 (or the pseudogene TRBV3-2) with TRBJ2-5; 8 bases fit TRBD2. Unmatched junction bases numbered 9, after V lost 1 base and J lost 5 bases. The CDR3 length is 16 residues. CDR1 and CDR2 (germline): LGHDT, YNNKEL (reference sequence). This CDR3 reads CASSQVASGRRETQYF. The CDR3 nucleotides are TGTGCCAGCAGCCAAGTCGCCAGCGGGAGAAGGGAGACCCAGTACTTC.

The V and J genes are TRBV4-3 and TRBJ1-3, with D perhaps matching TRBD1 (5 bases). V lost 8 bases and J lost 0, with 14 bases in between. Germline loops: CDR1 LGHNA, CDR2 YSLEER. The CDR3 sequence is 15 residues long. As DNA, the CDR3 is TGCGCCAGCGCGCAACTGGGGCCCTCTGGAAACACCATATATTTT. Its protein product is CASAQLGPSGNTIYF.

This sequence joins TRBV3-1 (or the pseudogene TRBV3-2) and TRBJ2-7; 7 positions agree with TRBD2. Per germline, CDR1 LGHDT and CDR2 YNNKEL (reference sequence). The length of the CDR3 is 14 residues. V lost 4 bases and J lost 2; bases outside the gene matches: 5. CDR3 loop: CASSRSGSTYEQYF. In DNA, the CDR3 is TGTGCCAGCAGCCGTAGCGGGTCTACCTACGAGCAGTACTTC.

V is TRBV11-2 and J is TRBJ2-1; the match to TRBD1 covers 7 bases. This CDR3 has 13 residues. The germline gives CDR1 SGHAT, CDR2 FQNNGV. J lost 9 bases, V lost 6 bases, and 8 bases had no gene match. CDR3 nucleotides: TGTGCCAGCAGGGGACAGATAGGTAGTGAGCAGTTCTTC. This gives the protein CASRGQIGSEQFF.

This chain uses TRBV5-1 with TRBJ1-1; a possible D gene is TRBD1 (5 bases). The CDR3 consists of 15 residues. V dropped 0 bases and J dropped 4 bases, with 13 bases sitting between them. In germline, CDR1 is SGHRS, CDR2 YFSETQ. The CDR3 loop reads CASSLDPQGTTEAFF. The CDR3 region has the DNA TGCGCCAGCAGCTTGGACCCGCAGGGTACCACTGAAGCTTTCTTT.

V gene TRBV7-2 combines with J gene TRBJ2-6; no clear D. V lost 10 bases, J lost 4 bases, and 14 bases lay in between. This CDR3 is 14 amino acids long. Germline V gene data show CDR1 as SGHTA and CDR2 as FQGNSA. The chain's CDR3 is CATPTVGGANVLTF. The DNA of the CDR3 is TGTGCCACCCCGACGGTTGGGGGGGCCAACGTCCTGACTTTC.

This chain joins TRBV6-5 and TRBJ1-2; 9 bases fit TRBD1. After removal of 2 bases from V and 6 bases from J, the junction contained 7 bases not matched to a gene. This CDR3 is built from 15 residues. CDR1 is MNHEY, CDR2 SVGAGI, per germline. In DNA, the CDR3 is TGTGCCAGCAGTTACAGGGGGACAGGGTACGATGGCTACACCTTC. Protein: CASSYRGTGYDGYTF.

The V and J genes are TRBV10-3 and TRBJ1-2; TRBD1 matches 9 bases. The CDR3 loop spans 13 amino acids. V trimming: 6 bases; J trimming: 4 bases; junction bases outside the gene matches: 3. Germline V gene sequence: CDR1 ENHRY, CDR2 SYGVKD. CDR3 sequence: CAIRGQGAYGYTF. CDR3 in DNA: TGTGCCATCAGGGGACAGGGAGCCTATGGCTACACCTTC.

The chain employs TRBV5-1 and TRBJ2-6, with a possible D match to TRBD1 (6 bases). Trimming pared 4 bases from V and 2 bases from J, leaving 16 bases between. CDR3 length equals 17 residues. CDR1 and CDR2 (germline): SGHRS, YFSETQ. CDR3 protein: CASSTITGLAGANVLTF. Written as DNA, the CDR3 is TGCGCCAGCAGCACAATCACAGGGCTCGCTGGGGCCAACGTCCTGACTTTC.

The chain links TRBV27 to TRBJ2-2, with D perhaps given as TRBD1 or TRBD2 (6 bases each). Per the germline V gene, CDR1 is MNHEY and CDR2 is SMNVEV (reference sequence). V lost 3 bases and J 7 bases, leaving 18 bases between the germline ends. CDR3 length: 16 residues. The CDR3 reads CASSFPDRTTFGELFF. The CDR3 coding sequence is TGTGCCAGCAGTTTCCCAGACAGGACTACGTTCGGGGAGCTGTTTTTT.

This rearrangement joins TRBV4-1 to TRBJ2-5; 9 nucleotides align to TRBD1. Germline CDR1 is MGHRA and CDR2 is YSYEKL. The CDR3 extends over 15 amino acids. The ends lost 0 bases at V and 9 bases at J; junction bases unmatched: 8. In DNA form, the CDR3 reads TGCGCCAGCAGCCAAGAAGGACAGGGGCAAGGGGCCCAGTACTTC. Amino acids: CASSQEGQGQGAQYF.

V is TRBV11-2 and J is TRBJ1-2, with unresolved D. The CDR3 runs 13 residues. CDR1 SGHAT and CDR2 FQNNGV come from the germline V gene. V was clipped by 2 bases and J by 2 bases, with 6 bases between them. The CDR3 here is CASSLHVNYGYTF. The CDR3 DNA reads TGTGCCAGCAGCTTACATGTGAACTATGGCTACACCTTC.

The chain has TRBV4-1 and TRBJ1-5; no definite D call. The V end was cut by 5 bases, the J end by 0 bases, with 11 bases between. This CDR3 spans 15 amino acids. Germline V gene lookup returns CDR1 MGHRA and CDR2 YSYEKL. The CDR3: CASSGWAYSNQPQHF. The DNA of the CDR3 is TGCGCCAGCAGCGGGTGGGCCTATAGCAATCAGCCCCAGCATTTT.

The chain has TRBV7-9 and TRBJ2-1, with TRBD2 matching over 10 bases. The V and J ends lost 5 bases and 2 bases, in that order; junction bases with no gene match: 3. CDR1 and CDR2 from the germline V gene are SEHNR and FQNEAQ (reference sequence). This CDR3 spans 15 amino acids. The DNA for the CDR3 is TGTGCCAGCAGCACACTAGCGGGACCCTACAATGAGCAGTTCTTC. It codes for CASSTLAGPYNEQFF.

This clone occurred once. The rearrangement uses TRBV5-1 and TRBJ1-2; D ambiguous. In germline, CDR1 is SGHRS, CDR2 YFSETQ. Trimming shortened V by 2 bases and J by 3 bases, and 11 bases separated the two germline ends. CDR3 length: 14 amino acids. The CDR3 DNA follows: TGCGCCAGCAGCTTATCCGGACCGGACTATGGCTACACCTTC. This encodes CASSLSGPDYGYTF. The full variable domain, its missing parts supplied by reference TRBV5-1 and TRBJ1-2, is KAGVTQTPRYLIKTRGQQVTLSCSPISGHRSVSWYQQTPGQGLQFLFEYFSETQRNKGNFPGRFSGRQFSNSRSEMNVSTLELGDSALYLCASSLSGPDYGYTFGSGTRLTVV.

This sequence joins TRBV19 and TRBJ2-5; no clear D gene. Per germline, CDR1 LNHDA and CDR2 SQIVND (reference sequence). V was pared by 10 bases and J by 5 bases, with 20 bases between. CDR3 length equals 14 residues. CDR3 loop: CATRASHGRETQYF. In DNA, the CDR3 is TGTGCCACCCGGGCGTCCCATGGCCGGGAGACCCAGTACTTC.

The gene calls are TRBV28 and TRBJ2-7; tentative D call: TRBD1 (5 bases). CDR3 size: 13 residues. Germline-derived CDR1 and CDR2 are MDHEN and SYDVKM. Trimming removed 3 bases from V and 3 bases from J, with 9 bases in between. The CDR3 region is CASSLTASYEQYF. CDR3 sequence (DNA): TGTGCCAGCAGTTTGACAGCAAGCTACGAGCAGTACTTC.

The rearrangement uses TRBV27 and TRBJ1-2, with D possibly matching TRBD1 (5 bases). This CDR3 has 12 amino acids. Per germline, CDR1 MNHEY and CDR2 SMNVEV (reference sequence). Trimming took off 8 bases at V and 8 bases at J, with 15 bases between the two ends. This CDR3 is CASGRMGEGYTF. The CDR3 bases are TGTGCCAGCGGAAGGATGGGGGAAGGCTACACCTTC.

This chain links TRBV4-3 with TRBJ1-4; 7 bases line up with TRBD1. The ends lost 1 base at V and 10 bases at J; junction bases unmatched: 6. Germline V lookup: CDR1 LGHNA, CDR2 YSLEER. The CDR3 covers 14 residues. The DNA for the CDR3 is TGCGCCAGCAGCCAAGTAAATCAGGGGGGAAAACTGTTTTTT. Translation: CASSQVNQGGKLFF.

A single count supports this clone. This rearrangement joins TRBV5-1 to TRBJ1-6; D is possibly TRBD1 (5 bases). The V gene's germline CDR1 is SGHRS and CDR2 YFSETQ. V was shortened by 6 bases and J by 7 bases, with 17 bases between the two germline ends. The CDR3 contains 15 residues. The CDR3 region is CASTESGTGNSPLHF. In DNA form, the CDR3 reads TGCGCCAGCACCGAATCCGGGACGGGAAATTCACCCCTCCACTTT.

V is TRBV5-1 and J is TRBJ2-7; TRBD1 is a possible D gene (6 bases). This CDR3 is built from 12 residues. Trimming cost V 2 bases and J 9 bases, with 12 bases left between them. Germline V CDR1 and CDR2: SGHRS, YFSETQ. CDR3 in amino acids: CASSFTTGTQYF. The CDR3 bases are TGCGCCAGCAGCTTTACTACAGGGACGCAGTACTTC.

The chain employs TRBV9 and TRBJ1-2; no clear D gene. Trimming took off 0 bases at V and 0 bases at J, with 9 bases between the two ends. This CDR3 has 15 residues. Germline V lookup: CDR1 SGDLS, CDR2 YYNGEE. CDR3: CASSVAAVANYGYTF. CDR3 in DNA: TGTGCCAGCAGCGTAGCGGCAGTAGCTAACTATGGCTACACCTTC.

V gene TRBV7-3 combines with J gene TRBJ2-1; possible D gene TRBD2, 6 bases. The CDR3 sequence is 14 residues long. Per the germline V gene, CDR1 is SGHTA and CDR2 is FQGTGA. V was clipped by 0 bases and J by 9 bases, with 12 bases between them. Written as DNA, the CDR3 is TGTGCCAGCAGCTTAACTCCTAGCGACCGTGAGCAGTTCTTC. It translates to CASSLTPSDREQFF.

This clone was seen only a few times. The chain has TRBV9 and TRBJ2-5, with 7 bases fitting TRBD1. The trim removed 0 bases at V and 1 base at J, leaving 3 bases unmatched. Germline loops: CDR1 SGDLS, CDR2 YYNGEE. The CDR3 has 15 residues. The CDR3 region is CASSVGGQRQETQYF. CDR3 nucleotide sequence: TGTGCCAGCAGCGTAGGGGGACAGCGCCAAGAGACCCAGTACTTC.

This clone was seen once. The chain employs TRBV29-1 and TRBJ1-1; D call uncertain. The CDR3 covers 12 residues. Looked up from germline, CDR1 is SQVTM and CDR2 is ANQGSEA. V lost 5 bases and J lost 5, with 12 bases in between. The CDR3 DNA reads TGCAGCGTTCATTCCCTGGAGACTGAAGCTTTCTTT. Protein sequence: CSVHSLETEAFF.

The chain is built from TRBV29-1 and TRBJ2-3; 9 nucleotides align to TRBD1. CDR1 is SQVTM and CDR2 is ANQGSEA in the germline V gene. The CDR3 covers 15 residues. With V trimmed by 6 bases and J by 4 bases, 11 bases remained unmatched. CDR3 DNA: TGCAGCGTGCAGAAAACAGGGGGCGCAGCAGATACGCAGTATTTT. Translated, it gives CSVQKTGGAADTQYF.